This TCR beta chain was sequenced in a study of response to subunit inactivated influenza vaccine. General study findings and limits: The study's authors posited that every seasonal influenza vaccination enlists few new T cells.

V dropped 2 bases and J dropped 4; count of bases not matched to a gene: 5. The CDR3 has 15 amino acids. TCRdb itself ran the RT-PCR reads through MiXCR, one entry per CDR3 protein. This table has around 750,000 distinct CDR3 sequences, around 20% appearing once. With respect to this clonotype: No antigen is known for it.

This material consisted of PBMCs from blood, taken 4 to 6 days after vaccination. The V call is TRBV12-3 or TRBV12-4, the J call TRBJ2-1, with 7 nucleotides matching TRBD2. This TCR was recovered from a man aged 50 to 59 who received an inactivated influenza vaccine. Here the CDR3 DNA reads TGTGCCAGCAGTTTAAGGAGTAGCGGGTACAATGAGCAGTTCTTC. Translation: CASSLRSSGYNEQFF.